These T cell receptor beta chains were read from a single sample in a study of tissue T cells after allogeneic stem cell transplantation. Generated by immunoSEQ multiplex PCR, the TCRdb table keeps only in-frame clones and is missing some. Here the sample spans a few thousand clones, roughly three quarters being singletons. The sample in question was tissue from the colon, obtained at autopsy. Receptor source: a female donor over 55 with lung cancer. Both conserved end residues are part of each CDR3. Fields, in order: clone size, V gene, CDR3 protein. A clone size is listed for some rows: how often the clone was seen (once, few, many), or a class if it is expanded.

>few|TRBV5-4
CASSLGGSLSYNEQFF
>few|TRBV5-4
CASSFRVTDTQYF
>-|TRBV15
CATSRGRMGQGARSGNTIYF
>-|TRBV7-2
CASSSMHGYEQYF
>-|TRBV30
CAWESGRSRSPLHF
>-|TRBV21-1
CASSKGEIAGGQSQSTDTQYF
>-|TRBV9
CASSVAGAGASSGNTIYF
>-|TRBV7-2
CASSLSRGTGGYEQYF
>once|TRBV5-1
CASSRQNRNANTGELFF
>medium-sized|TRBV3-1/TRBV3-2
CASSLSQGYQPQHF
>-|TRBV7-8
CASSIGQGARNYGYTF
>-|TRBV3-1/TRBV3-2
CASSRSLGGEAFF
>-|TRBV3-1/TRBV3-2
CASRRTAGLGTDTQYF
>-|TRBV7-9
CASSLAGRGAYEQYF
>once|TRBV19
CASAPTAARTGYTF
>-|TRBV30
CAWSGYLAYNSPLHF
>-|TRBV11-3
CASSWSSETEAFF
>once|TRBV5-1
CASSLDLSSGNTIYF
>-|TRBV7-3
CASSLMGNTEAFF
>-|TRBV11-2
CASSSIVTGLDEQFF